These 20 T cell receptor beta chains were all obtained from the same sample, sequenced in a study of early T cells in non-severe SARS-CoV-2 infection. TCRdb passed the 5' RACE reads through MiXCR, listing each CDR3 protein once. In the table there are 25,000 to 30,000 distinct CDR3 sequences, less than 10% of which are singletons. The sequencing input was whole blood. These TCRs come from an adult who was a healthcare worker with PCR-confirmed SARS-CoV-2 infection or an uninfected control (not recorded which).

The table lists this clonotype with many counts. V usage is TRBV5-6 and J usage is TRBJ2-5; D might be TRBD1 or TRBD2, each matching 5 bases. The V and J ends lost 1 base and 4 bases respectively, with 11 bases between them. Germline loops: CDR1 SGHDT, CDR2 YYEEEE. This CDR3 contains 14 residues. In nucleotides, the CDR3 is TGTGCCAGCAGCTTGTTGGGGGACGGAGAGACCCAGTACTTC. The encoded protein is CASSLLGDGETQYF.

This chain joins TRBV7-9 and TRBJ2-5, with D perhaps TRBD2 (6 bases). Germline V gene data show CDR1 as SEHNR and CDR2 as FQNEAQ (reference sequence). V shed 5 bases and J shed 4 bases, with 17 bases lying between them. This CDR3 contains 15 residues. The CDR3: CASSRGTPRAETQYF. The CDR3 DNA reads TGTGCCAGCAGCCGCGGGACTCCTAGGGCAGAGACCCAGTACTTC.

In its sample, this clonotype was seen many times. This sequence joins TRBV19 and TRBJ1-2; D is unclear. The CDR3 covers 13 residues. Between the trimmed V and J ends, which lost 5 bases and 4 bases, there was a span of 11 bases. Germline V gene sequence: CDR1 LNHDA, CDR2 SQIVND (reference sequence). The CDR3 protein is CASSQESRYGYTF. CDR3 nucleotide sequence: TGTGCCAGTAGTCAGGAATCTCGCTATGGCTACACCTTC.

The CDR3 nucleotides are TGTGCCAGCAGCCAGGGGGTGGCTAATGAAAAACTGTTTTTT. It is translated as CASSQGVANEKLFF. The rearrangement joins TRBV5-5 to TRBJ1-4; 7 nucleotides line up with TRBD1. The CDR3 consists of 14 residues. The ends lost 4 bases at V and 3 bases at J; junction bases unmatched: 3. Germline CDR1 is SGHKS and CDR2 is YYEKEE (reference sequence).

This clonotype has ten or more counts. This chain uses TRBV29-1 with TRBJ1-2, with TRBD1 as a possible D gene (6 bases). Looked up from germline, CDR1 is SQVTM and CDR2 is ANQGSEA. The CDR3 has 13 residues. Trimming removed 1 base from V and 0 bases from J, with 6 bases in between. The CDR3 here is CSVEGGPNYGYTF. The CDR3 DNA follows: TGCAGCGTTGAAGGGGGGCCTAACTATGGCTACACCTTC. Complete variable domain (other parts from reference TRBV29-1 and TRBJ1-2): SAVISQKPSRDICQRGTSLTIQCQVDSQVTMMFWYRQQPGQSLTLIATANQGSEATYESGFVIDKFPISRPNLTFSTLTVSNMSPEDSSIYLCSVEGGPNYGYTFGSGTRLTVV.

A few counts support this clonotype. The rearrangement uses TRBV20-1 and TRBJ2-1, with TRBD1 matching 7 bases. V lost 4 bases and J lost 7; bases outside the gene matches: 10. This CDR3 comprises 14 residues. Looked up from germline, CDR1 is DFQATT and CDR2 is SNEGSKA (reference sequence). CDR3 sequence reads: CSATDDRDYNEQFF. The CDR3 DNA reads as TGCAGTGCTACGGACGACAGGGATTATAATGAGCAGTTCTTC.

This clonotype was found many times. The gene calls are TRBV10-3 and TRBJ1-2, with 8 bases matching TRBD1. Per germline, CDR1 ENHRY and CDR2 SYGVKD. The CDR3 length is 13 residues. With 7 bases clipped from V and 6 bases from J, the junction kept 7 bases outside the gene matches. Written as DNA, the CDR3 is TGTGCCATCACAGGACAGGGCGCTCATGGCTACACCTTC. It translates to CAITGQGAHGYTF.

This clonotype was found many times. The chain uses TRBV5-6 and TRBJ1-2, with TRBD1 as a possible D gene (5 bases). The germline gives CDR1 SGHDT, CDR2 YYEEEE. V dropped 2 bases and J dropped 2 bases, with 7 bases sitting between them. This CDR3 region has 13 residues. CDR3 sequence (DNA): TGTGCCAGCAGCTTTCCAGGGAACTATGGCTACACCTTC. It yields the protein CASSFPGNYGYTF.

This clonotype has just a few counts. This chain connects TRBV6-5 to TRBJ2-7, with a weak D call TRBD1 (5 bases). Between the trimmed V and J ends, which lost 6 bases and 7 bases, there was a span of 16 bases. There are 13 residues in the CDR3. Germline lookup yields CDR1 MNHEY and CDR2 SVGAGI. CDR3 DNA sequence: TGTGCCAGCAGCCTACAACCAGGGTTGGAGCAGTACTTC. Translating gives CASSLQPGLEQYF.

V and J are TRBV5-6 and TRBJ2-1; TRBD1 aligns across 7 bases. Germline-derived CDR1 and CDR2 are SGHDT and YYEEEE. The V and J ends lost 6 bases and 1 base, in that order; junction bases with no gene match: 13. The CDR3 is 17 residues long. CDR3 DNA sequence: TGTGCCAGCACCAACCTCGGCCGGGGACAGTCCTACAATGAGCAGTTCTTC. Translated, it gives CASTNLGRGQSYNEQFF.

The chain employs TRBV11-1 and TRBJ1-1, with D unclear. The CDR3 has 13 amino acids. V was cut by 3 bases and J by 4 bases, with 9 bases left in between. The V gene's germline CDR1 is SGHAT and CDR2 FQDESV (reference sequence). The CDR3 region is CASSLVLTTEAFF. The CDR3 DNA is TGTGCCAGCAGCTTGGTGCTAACCACTGAAGCTTTCTTT.

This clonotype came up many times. The CDR3 loop reads CSVGDRDSTDTQYF. In nucleotides, the CDR3 is TGCAGCGTGGGGGACAGGGACTCCACAGATACGCAGTATTTT. This chain joins TRBV29-1 and TRBJ2-3; 9 bases line up with TRBD1. This CDR3 has 14 residues. CDR1 is SQVTM and CDR2 is ANQGSEA in the germline V gene. The ends lost 6 bases at V and 2 bases at J; junction bases unmatched: 6.

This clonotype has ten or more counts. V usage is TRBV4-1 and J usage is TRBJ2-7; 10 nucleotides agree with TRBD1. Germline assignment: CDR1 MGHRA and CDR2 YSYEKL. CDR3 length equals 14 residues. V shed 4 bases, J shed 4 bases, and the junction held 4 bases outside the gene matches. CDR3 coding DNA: TGCGCCAGCAGCCGGGACAGGGGACGGTACGAGCAGTACTTC. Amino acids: CASSRDRGRYEQYF.

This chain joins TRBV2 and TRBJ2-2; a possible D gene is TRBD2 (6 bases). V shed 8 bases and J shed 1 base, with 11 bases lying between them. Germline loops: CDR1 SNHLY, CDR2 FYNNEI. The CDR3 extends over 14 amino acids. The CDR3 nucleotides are TGTGCCAGCGGGAGGAGTCTGAACACCGGGGAGCTGTTTTTT. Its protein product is CASGRSLNTGELFF.

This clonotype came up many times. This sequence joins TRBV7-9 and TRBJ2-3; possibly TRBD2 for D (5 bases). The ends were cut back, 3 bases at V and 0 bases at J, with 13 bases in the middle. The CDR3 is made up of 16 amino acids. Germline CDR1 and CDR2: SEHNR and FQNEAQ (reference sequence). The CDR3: CASSFRGPPSTDTQYF. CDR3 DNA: TGTGCCAGCAGCTTCCGGGGTCCACCTAGCACAGATACGCAGTATTTT.

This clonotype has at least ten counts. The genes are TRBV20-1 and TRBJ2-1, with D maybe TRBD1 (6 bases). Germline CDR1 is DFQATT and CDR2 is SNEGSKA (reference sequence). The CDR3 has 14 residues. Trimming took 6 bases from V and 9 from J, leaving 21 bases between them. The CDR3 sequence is CSARQPTGMGEQFF. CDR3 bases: TGCAGTGCCCGGCAACCAACAGGGATGGGTGAGCAGTTCTTC.

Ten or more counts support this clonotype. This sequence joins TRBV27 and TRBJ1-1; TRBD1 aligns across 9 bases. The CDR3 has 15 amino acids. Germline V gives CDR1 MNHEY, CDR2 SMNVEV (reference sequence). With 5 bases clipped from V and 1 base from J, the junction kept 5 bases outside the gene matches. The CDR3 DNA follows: TGTGCCAGCAGTACCAGGACAGGGGCGAACACTGAAGCTTTCTTT. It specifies CASSTRTGANTEAFF.

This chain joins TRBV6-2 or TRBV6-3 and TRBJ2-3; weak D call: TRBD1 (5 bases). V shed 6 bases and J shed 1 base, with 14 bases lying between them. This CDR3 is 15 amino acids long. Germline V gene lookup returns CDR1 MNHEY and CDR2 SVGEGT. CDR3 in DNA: TGTGCCAGCAGCCGTGGACAAATAGGCACAGATACGCAGTATTTT. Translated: CASSRGQIGTDTQYF.

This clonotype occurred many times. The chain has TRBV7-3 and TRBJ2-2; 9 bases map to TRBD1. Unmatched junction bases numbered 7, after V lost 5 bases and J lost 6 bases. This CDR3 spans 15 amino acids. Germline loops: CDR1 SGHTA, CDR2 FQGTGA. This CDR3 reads CASSQTGQGSGELFF. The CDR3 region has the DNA TGTGCCAGCAGCCAAACGGGACAGGGCTCCGGGGAGCTGTTTTTT.

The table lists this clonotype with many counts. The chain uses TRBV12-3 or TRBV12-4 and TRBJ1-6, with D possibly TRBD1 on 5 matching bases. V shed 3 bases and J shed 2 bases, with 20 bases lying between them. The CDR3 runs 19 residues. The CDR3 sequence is CASSFRGLPGLTYNSPLHF. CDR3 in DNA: TGTGCCAGCAGTTTTAGGGGCCTTCCGGGCCTGACCTATAATTCACCCCTCCACTTT.